The entry below gives a single T cell receptor beta chain sequence along with its context. The record originates from a study of blood T cell repertoires in COVID-19. Overall study: Acute and convalescent COVID-19 samples came from the United States, Italy and Spain. The analysed material was cDNA or gDNA that came from T cells, B-cell-depleted T cells, or PBMCs.

CDR1 is LGHNA, CDR2 YSLEER, per germline. The CDR3 is 15 amino acids. The germline V and J ends were trimmed by 3 bases and 0 bases, with 9 bases remaining between them. Clones were sequenced by immunoSEQ multiplex PCR, and TCRdb holds only the in-frame ones, with some missing. The sample yields 150,000 to 200,000 clones, 88% seen once. Assignment of participants to cohorts was predicated upon participant-reported clinical history. The sample consisted of PBMCs or T cells enriched from blood (not recorded which). The receptor's source is a woman aged 45-60 years who had recovered from COVID-19. J is TRBJ1-3 and V is TRBV4-3, with D maybe TRBD1 (6 bases). The CDR3 DNA follows: TGCGCCAGCAGCCACGGACAGTCCTCTGGAAACACCATATATTTT. It specifies CASSHGQSSGNTIYF.